The entry below describes one T cell receptor beta chain. Data came from immunoSEQ multiplex PCR; TCRdb stores just in-frame clones and leaves some out. The repertoire holds 18,000 or so clones, with about 60% as singletons. The germline V gene has CDR1 SGHAT and CDR2 FQNNGV. Trimming stripped 5 bases from V and 8 bases from J, with 15 bases between. This CDR3 is built from 13 residues. The data derive from a study of radiation and T cells in renal cell carcinoma. The treatment here: treatment-naive control, cytoreductive nephrectomy. The origin of this receptor is a man aged 45-65 years with renal cell carcinoma. The chain uses TRBV11-2 and TRBJ1-1; possible D gene TRBD1, 6 bases. Here the sequenced sample was tumor tissue, taken from a patient whose treatment was nephrectomy without radiotherapy. CDR3 sequence: CASSQGSAGEAFF. In DNA, the CDR3 is TGTGCCAGCAGCCAGGGGTCTGCAGGGGAAGCTTTCTTT. Together with reference TRBV11-2 and TRBJ1-1, the CDR3 gives the full variable domain: EAGVAQSPRYKIIEKRQSVAFWCNPISGHATLYWYQQILGQGPKLLIQFQNNGVVDDSQLPKDRFSAERLKGVDSTLKIQPAKLEDSAVYLCASSQGSAGEAFFGQGTRLTVV.